This passage covers 7 T cell receptor beta chains from one sample sequenced in a study of blood T cell repertoires in COVID-19. Assay: immunoSEQ multiplex PCR; the TCRdb copy retains only in-frame clones and omits some. The sample consists of 120,000 to 150,000 clones, about nine tenths of them appearing once. Sample: peripheral blood. These receptors were obtained from a human donor in a cohort sampled during active COVID-19.

The rearrangement links TRBV27 to TRBJ2-2, with TRBD2 matching 8 bases. Trimming at V came to 0 bases and at J to 3 bases, leaving 9 bases not matched to a gene. The CDR3 covers 18 residues. In germline, CDR1 is MNHEY, CDR2 SMNVEV (reference sequence). In DNA form, the CDR3 reads TGTGCCAGCAGTTTATCGAATAGCGGGAAGGTCGACACCGGGGAGCTGTTTTTT. Protein product: CASSLSNSGKVDTGELFF.

The V gene is TRBV7-9, the J gene TRBJ1-1, with D tentatively TRBD1 (5 bases). CDR3 length: 14 residues. V dropped 4 bases and J dropped 4 bases, with 13 bases sitting between them. CDR1 and CDR2 from the germline V gene are SEHNR and FQNEAQ (reference sequence). This CDR3 reads CASSYTGQITEAFF. CDR3 in DNA: TGTGCCAGCAGCTATACAGGTCAGATCACTGAAGCTTTCTTT. Looking up the rest from reference TRBV7-9 and TRBJ1-1 gives the full variable domain: DTGVSQNPRHKITKRGQNVTFRCDPISEHNRLYWYRQTLGQGPEFLTYFQNEAQLEKSRLLSDRFSAERPKGSFSTLEIQRTEQGDSAMYLCASSYTGQITEAFFGQGTRLTVV.

The chain joins TRBV15 to TRBJ1-2; D gene unclear. Per germline, CDR1 LNHNV and CDR2 YYDKDF (reference sequence). V lost 0 bases and J lost 8, with 10 bases in between. CDR3 length: 13 residues. CDR3 nucleotide sequence: TGTGCCACCAGCAGAGATAGGGCGGGGGGCTACACCTTC. It codes for CATSRDRAGGYTF.

As regards this clone: The same CDR3 can be traced to other DNA sequences in this sample. The chain uses TRBV7-9 and TRBJ2-4, with a possible D match to TRBD1 (6 bases). V was shortened by 4 bases and J by 0 bases, with 13 bases between the two germline ends. CDR1 and CDR2 from the germline V gene are SEHNR and FQNEAQ (reference sequence). The length of the CDR3 is 16 residues. The CDR3 sequence is CASSSTGILAKNIQYF. The CDR3 DNA sequence: TGTGCCAGCAGCTCTACAGGGATTCTAGCCAAAAACATTCAGTACTTC.

The chain uses TRBV5-4 and TRBJ2-1; 10 bases align to TRBD2. Trimming at V came to 4 bases and at J to 4 bases, leaving 8 bases not matched to a gene. Germline lookup yields CDR1 SGHNT and CDR2 YYREEE (reference sequence). The CDR3 contains 16 residues. As DNA, the CDR3 is TGTGCCAGCAGCCGATTACTAGCGGGAAGTTACAATGAGCAGTTCTTC. This sequence encodes CASSRLLAGSYNEQFF. The variable domain in full, completed from reference TRBV5-4 and TRBJ2-1, reads ETGVTQSPTHLIKTRGQQVTLRCSSQSGHNTVSWYQQALGQGPQFIFQYYREEENGRGNFPPRFSGLQFPNYSSELNVNALELDDSALYLCASSRLLAGSYNEQFFGPGTRLTVL.

This chain links TRBV24-1 with TRBJ1-1, with D possibly being TRBD1 (5 bases). The CDR3 loop spans 12 amino acids. The ends were cut back, 1 base at V and 10 bases at J, with 9 bases in the middle. CDR1 and CDR2 (germline): KGHDR, SFDVKD. The DNA for the CDR3 is TGTGCCACCAGTGATTTCGGGGGTTTAGCTTTCTTT. Its protein product is CATSDFGGLAFF.

V is TRBV5-4 and J is TRBJ2-4; the D gene is possibly TRBD2 (7 bases). With 1 base removed from V and 8 bases from J, the gap between germline ends came to 16 bases. CDR1 is SGHNT and CDR2 is YYREEE in the germline V gene (reference sequence). The CDR3 loop spans 15 amino acids. DNA for the CDR3: TGTGCCAGCAGCTTGTCGGGGGGCCTCGGCGACATTCAGTACTTC. This encodes CASSLSGGLGDIQYF.